This note documents a single T cell receptor beta chain sequence. Its antigen is undetermined. The CDR3 is 17 residues long. The J segment lost 4 bases and the V segment lost 5 bases, leaving 9 bases of the junction unmatched. Germline CDR1 SGHTA, CDR2 FQGNSA. Both 60 Vbeta primers and 13 Jbeta primers went into the PCR. Data came from immunoSEQ multiplex PCR; TCRdb stores just in-frame clones and leaves some out. The table includes roughly 110,000 clones, about 70% detected once. This sample is drawn from a study of cytomegalovirus exposure and HLA in healthy donors. Across the study: From roughly 180 million T cells, an earlier analysis saw approximately 110 million unique TCR beta sequences. Whole-study results and caveats: Later analysis placed DRB1 highest and HLA-C lowest in TCR association rates, which differed by HLA locus.

The chain employs TRBV7-2 and TRBJ2-4; 12 bases agree with TRBD2. The sequenced material came from PBMCs. The receptor was isolated from a boy aged 10-17 years in good health and CMV-seronegative. The CDR3 DNA reads as TGTGCCAGCAGCGGGTTGGGACTAGCGGGTGAAAAAAACATTCAGTACTTC. This translates into CASSGLGLAGEKNIQYF. Full variable domain (remainder filled in from reference TRBV7-2 and TRBJ2-4): GAGVSQSPSNKVTEKGKDVELRCDPISGHTALYWYRQSLGQGLEFLIYFQGNSAPDKSGLPSDRFSAERTGGSVSTLTIQRTQQEDSAVYLCASSGLGLAGEKNIQYFGAGTRLSVL.